This T cell receptor beta chain appears in the sequencing data of a study of OX40 agonist ivuxolimab in advanced cancers. The repertoire was sequenced with immunoSEQ multiplex PCR; TCRdb's copy has only in-frame clones and lacks some. The sample shows about 69,000 clones, over 60% of them seen only once. The CDR3 is 14 amino acids. Trimming removed 6 bases at V and 0 bases at J, with 12 bases between. The V gene's germline CDR1 is MNHNS and CDR2 SASEGT. The chain uses TRBV6-1 and TRBJ2-7; possible D gene TRBD1, 6 bases. The TCR comes from an adult with an advanced solid tumor such as melanoma, head and neck, liver or kidney cancer. Sequenced material: CD4+ or CD8+ T cells sorted from blood, taken in a trial of the OX40 agonist ivuxolimab. The CDR3 DNA is TGTGCCAGCAGAGGGTGGGACAACTCCTACGAGCAGTACTTC. Translated: CASRGWDNSYEQYF.